A single sample gave rise to the 3 T cell receptor beta chains below, sequenced in a study of shared clonotypes between healthy human individuals. The method was immunoSEQ multiplex PCR; TCRdb's version includes in-frame clones alone and lacks a portion of them. The table shows about 520,000 clones, with over 70% occurring only once. Sequencing was done on a sample of PBMCs. Source of these receptors: a woman in her thirties or forties in good health. Some clones in this sample may be carry-over from other donors' samples.

In the case of this clone: Within the sample, other DNA sequences also encode this same CDR3. The chain carries TRBV30 and TRBJ1-5, with 10 bases lining up with TRBD1. J was trimmed by 4 bases and V by 1 base; bases with no gene match: 1. This CDR3 is built from 14 residues. The germline gives CDR1 GTSNPN, CDR2 SVGIG (reference sequence). The CDR3 is CAWSGTGGNQPQHF. The CDR3 nucleotides read TGTGCCTGGAGTGGGACAGGGGGGAATCAGCCCCAGCATTTT.

The chain has TRBV6-1 and TRBJ2-1, with TRBD1 as a possible D gene (6 bases). The germline V and J ends were trimmed by 2 bases and 5 bases, with 10 bases remaining between them. The CDR3 consists of 14 residues. Per germline, CDR1 MNHNS and CDR2 SASEGT. The chain's CDR3 is CASSERDNDNEQFF. The CDR3 region has the DNA TGTGCCAGCAGTGAAAGGGACAATGACAATGAGCAGTTCTTC.

As regards this clone: It is likely a read error: a sequence one base away is far more abundant. V is TRBV6-4 and J is TRBJ2-7; no reliable D call. Germline loops: CDR1 MRHNA, CDR2 SNTAGT. The CDR3 runs to 13 residues. The germline V and J ends were trimmed by 5 bases and 7 bases, with 15 bases remaining between them. The CDR3 region is CASSNEEDSEQYF. CDR3 sequence (DNA): TGTGCCAGCAGTAATGAGGAAGATTCAGAGCAGTACTTC.